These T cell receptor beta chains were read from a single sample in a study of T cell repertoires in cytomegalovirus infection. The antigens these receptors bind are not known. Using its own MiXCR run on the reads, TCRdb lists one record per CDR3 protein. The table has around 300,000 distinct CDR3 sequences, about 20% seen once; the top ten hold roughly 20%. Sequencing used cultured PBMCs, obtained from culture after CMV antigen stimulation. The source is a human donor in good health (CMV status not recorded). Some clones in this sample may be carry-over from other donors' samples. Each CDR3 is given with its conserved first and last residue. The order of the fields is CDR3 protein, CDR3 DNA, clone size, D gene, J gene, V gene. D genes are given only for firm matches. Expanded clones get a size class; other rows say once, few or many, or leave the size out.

CASSLDRVANYGYTF,TGTGCCAGCAGTTTGGACAGGGTAGCTAACTATGGCTACACCTTC,many,TRBD1,TRBJ1-2,TRBV6-2/TRBV6-3
CATSDPSSGRAYNEQFF,TGTGCCACCAGTGACCCCTCCAGCGGGAGGGCCTACAATGAGCAGTTCTTC,-,TRBD2,TRBJ2-1,TRBV24-1
CASSEGSRGIQYF,TGTGCCAGCAGTGAAGGGTCGCGGGGCATTCAGTACTTC,-,-,TRBJ2-4,TRBV6-1
CASSHTLLAGDTNEQFF,TGTGCCAGCAGTCACACCCTACTAGCGGGAGATACAAATGAGCAGTTCTTC,-,TRBD2,TRBJ2-1,TRBV28
CASSLGGIHEQFF,TGTGCCAGCAGCTTAGGCGGGATCCATGAGCAGTTCTTC,-,-,TRBJ2-1,TRBV11-2
CASGKQGNTGELFF,TGTGCCAGCGGCAAACAGGGAAACACCGGGGAGCTGTTTTTT,few,-,TRBJ2-2,TRBV5-4
CASSWGQGGFDGYTF,TGTGCCAGCAGCTGGGGACAAGGGGGGTTTGATGGCTACACCTTC,few,-,TRBJ1-2,TRBV5-5
CASSDSDRRYTDTQYF,TGTGCCAGCAGTGACTCCGACAGGAGGTATACAGATACGCAGTATTTT,many,-,TRBJ2-3,TRBV7-2
CASSSNPGLAGADTQYF,TGTGCCAGCAGCTCCAATCCCGGACTAGCGGGAGCAGATACGCAGTATTTT,many,TRBD2,TRBJ2-3,TRBV7-3
CASSSWTGMYEQYF,TGTGCCAGCAGTTCCTGGACAGGGATGTACGAGCAGTACTTC,-,TRBD1,TRBJ2-7,TRBV28